The TCR beta chain under discussion was sequenced for a study of cytomegalovirus exposure and HLA in healthy donors (dated by TCRdb to about 2017). Broadly, across the study: According to an earlier analysis of 587 of the donors, 150 million to 200 million T cells yielded 117 million unique TCR beta sequences and about 280 Gb of sequence data. An early release covering about 600 HLA-typed donors comprised about 300 gigabases of sequencing data and 65 million to 100 million unique TCR sequences. Of the approximately 400 genotyped donors, less than 85% were placed in the genetic ancestry cluster associated with self-reported Caucasian donors. The study was designed to test whether signatures of past pathogen exposure could be identified by cataloging public T cell receptors. Using immunosequencing, the study profiled T cell repertoires from about 620 subjects and related those repertoires to cytomegalovirus serostatus. Besides the first cohort of more than 650 subjects, a separate validation cohort made up of 120 different subjects was used. To predict cytomegalovirus infection status, the study brought together high-throughput TCR immunosequencing, statistical association of individual TCRs with disease status, and machine learning. A later analysis re-analyzed previously published TCR beta repertoires from hundreds of donors and added high-resolution HLA genotyping to study TCR occurrence patterns. The later analysis used no new phenotypic data to find candidate immune exposures, relying instead on TCR beta sequences and their occurrence across donors. An earlier analysis of fewer than 750 of the donors used high-throughput TCR beta sequencing to judge whether each TCR beta V gene segment behaved as functional or pseudogenic. Donor age, sex, ethnicity and CMV serostatus were compiled together with the repertoire data. A later genetic analysis used genome-wide SNP genotypes for 398 of the 666 donors, treating that subset as a discovery cohort. Every repertoire in the discovery cohort had been generated on one and the same sequencing platform. HLA typing included class I and class II loci at four-digit resolution. Typing coverage differed by locus: A, B, C, DRB1 and DQB1 were typed in about 629-640 donors, DQA1 in roughly 510, DPA1 in some 610, and DPB1 in 450 to 480. Roughly 5 DR-DQ haplotypes were handled as single units for association and clustering, since linkage in the cohort was strong. Among 350 to 400 genotyped donors of the cohort, an average of about 240,000 unique TCR beta nucleotide sequences were sequenced per donor, roughly 18% of them non-productive. Here is what the overall study found, with its caveats: A further reported finding was that TCR beta sequences accurately predicted the HLA-A and HLA-B alleles for most subjects in the first cohort. A later analysis reported that several top co-occurrence clusters appeared linked to parvovirus B19, influenza, CMV and Epstein-Barr virus. According to a later genetic analysis, donors in an Asian-associated ancestry cluster had fewer N-insertions in productive TCRs than the roughly 670-donor mean. Most CMV-associated TCR beta chains appeared to be HLA-restricted in a later analysis, and the HLA associations seemed to be driven largely by CMV exposure. Roughly uniform sequencing depth across donors was assumed in presence/absence analyses, although this assumption may not hold. This cohort had only TCR beta chains sequenced, and the lack of alpha or paired-chain data limited which features could be detected. Across donors, most TCR sequences were observed very rarely, whereas some public TCRs were present in many individuals. In the study, 150 to 200 TCR beta chains were listed as associated with cytomegalovirus. Strong co-occurrence of HLA alleles, especially DR and DQ, made assigning TCR associations to individual alleles difficult. A group of highly shared sequence variants was considered likely to be a technical artifact of the sequencing pipeline. Because HLA typing was missing for some donors at each locus, association tests included only the typed subset. In both the original and validation cohorts, the classifier was reported to diagnose cytomegalovirus status with high specificity and sensitivity. The only immune exposure information available for the cohort was CMV serostatus. Specific HLA alleles were associated with 16,951 TCR beta sequences at a false discovery rate of 0.05 in a later analysis. V-gene and J-gene trimming of TCR beta chains was associated with a missense DCLRE1C variant in a later genetic analysis, and the association was replicated in an independent cohort. In a later analysis, HLA-associated TCR beta chains showed more clonal expansion and lower generation probabilities than non-associated chains that were equally common. Because counts were too low, roughly 17 rarely observed V segments, including chromosome 9 orphons, were left out of the earlier analysis of 587 of the donors. Linkage disequilibrium might explain the correlated functional status among segregating V segments, but an unknown experimental factor could not be ruled out. According to a later analysis, TCR association rates differed among HLA loci, with DRB1 alleles showing the most associated TCRs and HLA-C alleles showing the fewest. The authors suggested that the approach could potentially be generalized to other disease states and immunological phenotypes. In vitro tests confirmed that a few of the cytomegalovirus-associated TCR beta chains recognize cytomegalovirus antigens. Broadly in line with IMGT annotations, most TCR beta V segments showed up in productive rearrangements about 87% or about 30% of the time in an earlier analysis of some 590 of the donors. The 87-base-pair reads could not distinguish some IMGT-functional V segments, including TRBV6-2 and TRBV6-3, so those segments were excluded.

In total, approximately 690 healthy bone marrow donors made up the cohort. At the time of sampling, all cohort members were nominally healthy, though unrecorded immune exposures were likely present. The donor was CMV seropositive and was included in the group of 289 seropositive cohort members. Each donor provided a peripheral blood sample, and peripheral blood mononuclear cells were used for TCR beta sequencing. The Qiagen DNeasy Blood Extraction Kit was used to extract genomic DNA from the blood cell samples. Details on this clone: No antigen is known for it.

Library prep was done by the immunoSEQ multiplex PCR assay. For the multiplex PCR, a mixture combining 60 forward primers for TCR Vbeta segments and 13 reverse primers for TCR Jbeta segments was used. The CDR3 region of rearranged TCR beta genes was amplified from genomic DNA by a multiplex PCR assay. The amplified TCR beta libraries were sequenced on the Illumina HiSeq System as 87-base-pair reads. As for the original processing: Across the roughly 670 repertoires, a later analysis counted approximately 75 million unique TCR beta chains, some 11 million of which were shared by at least two donors. To remove PCR and sequencing errors, raw reads were error-corrected and collapsed into unique sequences using a nearest-neighbor algorithm that merged closely related sequences. To assign V, D and J gene segments, CDR3 sequences were aligned to IMGT reference sequences. For a sequence to be retained, a match of at least six nucleotides was required to both a V gene segment and a J gene segment. A rearrangement counted as productive if the CDR3 had no stop codons and remained in frame with V and J, and every other rearrangement counted as non-productive. CDR3 was defined according to IMGT convention as the region running from the second conserved V-encoded cysteine to the conserved J-encoded phenylalanine. The earlier analysis of about 620 of the donors excluded sequences that lacked an unambiguous match to a single V gene segment. In an earlier analysis of approximately 590 of the donors, V segments were called functional above 56.7% productive rearrangements and were called segregating when the between-donor standard deviation exceeded 5%. A statistical classification framework was built for diagnosing cytomegalovirus status from the catalog of TCR beta chain sequences. A later analysis assigned V and J genes by comparing TCR nucleotide sequences with IMGT/GENE-DB human TR gene sequences. In a later analysis, CDR3 sequences and most-parsimonious VDJ recombination scenarios were assigned using the TCRdist pipeline. In a later analysis, each TCR beta chain was defined by its CDR3 amino acid sequence together with its V-gene family, and reads lacking a unique V-gene family were excluded. To address suspected cross-contamination and a sequencing artifact, a later analysis removed around 600 highly shared, low-generation-probability nucleotide sequences. In a later analysis, a clonal expansion index was calculated for each public chain from normalized within-repertoire ranks of inferred template counts. Generation probabilities in a later analysis came from a VDJ recombination model fitted to out-of-frame rearrangements, and those results were checked against IGoR. In a later analysis, hypergeometric tests were used to score TCR-TCR, TCR-HLA and TCR-CMV co-occurrence, with a repertoire-size bias correction applied to TCR pairs. False discovery rates were estimated in a later analysis by permuting HLA or CMV assignments 20 times. In a later analysis, co-occurring TCRs were grouped using DBSCAN, with TCRdist sequence similarity added in when clustering inside HLA-allele-positive subsets. For co-occurrence clustering, repertoires with fewer than 30,000 or more than 120,000 public chains were excluded, along with five repertoires with anomalous nucleotide sharing. TCRdb retrieved this table from immuneACCESS and kept in-frame rearrangements only. Not all clones are present; in checked studies, unresolved V genes account for under half, and no reason is known for the remainder. That table is the source of V, J and clone size, and D and trimming were worked out from the DNA. The sample table on file contains under 90,000 clones. The ten largest clones take up 7.5% of the sample.

The CDR3 runs 13 residues from the cysteine to the phenylalanine. Of the read, only the CDR3 DNA is kept; its 39 bases are in frame from base 1. Based on the germline V gene (reference sequence), the CDR1 and CDR2 sequences are SGHNT and YYREEE. At the junction V is shortened by 4 bases and J by 5 bases, with 12 bases in between. The material sequenced was PBMCs. Recombination connected TRBV5-4 to TRBJ1-1, with a tentative D gene TRBD1 over 6 matching bases. This receptor was identified in a female donor in good health and CMV-seropositive. The nucleotides read TGTGCCAGCAGCCCGGCACAGGGTACTGAAGCTTTCTTT. This gives the protein CASSPAQGTEAFF.